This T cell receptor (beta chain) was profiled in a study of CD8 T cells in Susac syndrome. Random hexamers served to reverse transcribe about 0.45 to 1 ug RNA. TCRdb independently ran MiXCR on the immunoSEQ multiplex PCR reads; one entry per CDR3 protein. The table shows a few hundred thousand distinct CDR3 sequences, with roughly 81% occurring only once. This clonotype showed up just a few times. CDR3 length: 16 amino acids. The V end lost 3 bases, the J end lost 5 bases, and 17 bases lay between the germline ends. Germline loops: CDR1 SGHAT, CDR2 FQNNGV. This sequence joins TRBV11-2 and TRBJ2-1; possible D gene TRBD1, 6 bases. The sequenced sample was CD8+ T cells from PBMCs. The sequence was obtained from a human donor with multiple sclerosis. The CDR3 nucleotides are TGTGCCAGCAGCTTGACTAACAGGGAACTCGACAATGAGCAGTTCTTC. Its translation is CASSLTNRELDNEQFF.